The present entry profiles one T cell receptor beta chain with its context. This record comes from a study of T cells in narcolepsy. Study at large: Donors had narcolepsy type 1 or type 2, or were healthy controls.

In germline, CDR1 is SGDLS, CDR2 YYNGEE. Trimming stripped 3 bases from V and 3 bases from J, with 7 bases between. The CDR3 totals 12 residues. Produced via immunoSEQ multiplex PCR; TCRdb's table is partial and in-frame only. This table has tens of thousands of clones, more than 80% appearing once. This clonotype was sampled from a human donor with narcolepsy. Sequencing was carried out using CD45RA- memory CD4+ T cells from PBMCs. V and J are TRBV9 and TRBJ2-7; possibly TRBD1 for D (5 bases). The CDR3 DNA is TGTGCCAGCAGCGCCGACAGCTACGAGCAGTACTTC. Its protein product is CASSADSYEQYF.